These 25 T cell receptor beta chains share one sample of origin, sequenced in a study of blood T cell repertoires in COVID-19 (dated by TCRdb to 2019 to 2021). The library was prepared using the immunoSEQ multiplex PCR assay. TCRdb provides this immuneACCESS table in a form limited to in-frame rearrangements. Some clones are lacking; in checked studies, under half of them reflect an unresolved V gene, and why the rest are absent is not known. The sample table holds 300,000 to 450,000 clones, of which around 87% were seen once. The leading ten clones occupy around 3% of the sample. Sequenced: peripheral blood. These receptor sequences come from a human donor in a cohort sampled during active COVID-19.

The rearrangement joins TRBV28 to TRBJ2-7, with unresolved D. This CDR3 is built from 15 residues. V was shortened by 6 bases and J by 1 base, with 16 bases between the two germline ends. Germline-derived CDR1 and CDR2 are MDHEN and SYDVKM. Here the CDR3 DNA reads TGTGCCAGCAGGACCCCTAAGGAGTCGTCCTACGAGCAGTACTTC. Residues: CASRTPKESSYEQYF.

V and J are TRBV5-5 and TRBJ2-5; the D gene is possibly TRBD2 (6 bases). Trimming shortened V by 7 bases and J by 1 base, and 17 bases separated the two germline ends. Per germline, CDR1 SGHKS and CDR2 YYEKEE (reference sequence). The CDR3 runs 15 residues. As DNA, the CDR3 is TGTGCCAGCTCCCGGAGGCAGGGACTCCAAGAGACCCAGTACTTC. Translation: CASSRRQGLQETQYF.

The chain has TRBV3-1 (or the pseudogene TRBV3-2) and TRBJ2-3; possibly TRBD2 for D (5 bases). CDR1 and CDR2 (germline): LGHDT, YNNKEL (reference sequence). CDR3 length equals 14 residues. V was clipped by 4 bases and J by 6 bases, with 14 bases between them. The CDR3: CASSPGYVGDTQYF. The CDR3, as DNA: TGTGCCAGCAGCCCGGGGTACGTGGGGGATACGCAGTATTTT.

The V gene is TRBV27, the J gene TRBJ2-7; possibly TRBD1 for D (5 bases). This CDR3 contains 13 residues. Trimming left V 3 bases short and J 2 bases short, with 8 bases between. Germline lookup yields CDR1 MNHEY and CDR2 SMNVEV (reference sequence). This CDR3 reads CASSFGRAYEQYF. In DNA form, the CDR3 reads TGTGCCAGCAGTTTCGGCAGGGCCTACGAGCAGTACTTC.

The chain has TRBV5-6 and TRBJ1-3; TRBD1 matches 9 bases. Germline V gives CDR1 SGHDT, CDR2 YYEEEE. J gave up 0 bases and V 0 bases, and 7 bases lay outside the gene matches. The CDR3 extends over 18 amino acids. The CDR3 nucleotides read TGTGCCAGCAGCTTGGCGCGGACAGGGGCCTTCTCTGGAAACACCATATATTTT. Translated, it gives CASSLARTGAFSGNTIYF.

In nucleotides, the CDR3 is TGTGCCAGCAGCCAAGTTGGAGGCACTGCTTATCGGGAACTTAGCTCAATCCTCACAGATACGCAGTATTTT. Its translation: CASSQVGGTAYRELSSILTDTQYF. The J gene is TRBJ2-3, the V gene TRBV14; D might be TRBD2 (5 bases). CDR1 is SGHDN and CDR2 is FVKESK in the germline V gene. V was cut by 1 base and J by 2 bases, with 37 bases left in between. This CDR3 contains 24 residues.

Written as DNA, the CDR3 is TGTGCCAGCAGAACAGGGGGCCTCACTGAAGCTTTCTTT. Its translation: CASRTGGLTEAFF. The V gene is TRBV19, the J gene TRBJ1-1; 9 bases match TRBD1. The CDR3 has 13 amino acids. CDR1 and CDR2 from the germline V gene are LNHDA and SQIVND (reference sequence). V lost 9 bases, J lost 4 bases, and 6 bases stayed unmatched.

This clone has a handful of counts. This rearrangement joins TRBV9 to TRBJ1-2; D is unresolved. The CDR3 is made up of 12 amino acids. V lost 5 bases to trimming and J lost 4 bases, with 9 bases between them. Germline CDR1 SGDLS, CDR2 YYNGEE. CDR3 DNA sequence: TGTGCCAGCAGTTCAGGTGGCTATGGCTACACCTTC. Translating gives CASSSGGYGYTF. Looking up the rest from reference TRBV9 and TRBJ1-2 gives the full variable domain: DSGVTQTPKHLITATGQRVTLRCSPRSGDLSVYWYQQSLDQGLQFLIQYYNGEERAKGNILERFSAQQFPDLHSELNLSSLELGDSALYFCASSSGGYGYTFGSGTRLTVV.

The chain has TRBV5-5 and TRBJ2-2; D not resolved. Trimming cost V 0 bases and J 4 bases, with 7 bases left between them. The CDR3 length is 14 residues. CDR1 SGHKS and CDR2 YYEKEE come from the germline V gene (reference sequence). The CDR3 here is CASSLGASTGELFF. In nucleotides, the CDR3 is TGTGCCAGCAGCTTGGGGGCCTCCACCGGGGAGCTGTTTTTT.

This chain joins TRBV19 and TRBJ2-7; no firm D call. V lost 6 bases, J lost 1 base, and 10 bases lay in between. Germline V gene sequence: CDR1 LNHDA, CDR2 SQIVND (reference sequence). This CDR3 region has 13 residues. The CDR3 loop is CASSGDRSYEQYF. CDR3 in DNA: TGTGCCAGTAGCGGAGATAGGTCCTACGAGCAGTACTTC. The full variable domain, completed using reference TRBV19 and TRBJ2-7, is DGGITQSPKYLFRKEGQNVTLSCEQNLNHDAMYWYRQDPGQGLRLIYYSQIVNDFQKGDIAEGYSVSREKKESFPLTVTSAQKNPTAFYLCASSGDRSYEQYFGPGTRLTVT.

This clone appeared once. The V call is TRBV30, the J call TRBJ1-3; D gene uncertain. The CDR3 extends over 12 amino acids. In germline, CDR1 is GTSNPN, CDR2 SVGIG (reference sequence). Trimming left V 4 bases short and J 13 bases short, with 17 bases between. Here the CDR3 reads CAWTVARREIYF. The CDR3 coding sequence is TGTGCCTGGACAGTTGCCCGTCGGGAGATATATTTT.

The rearrangement links TRBV6-5 to TRBJ2-2, with 7 positions matching TRBD1. Trimming removed 8 bases from V and 6 bases from J; junction bases left unmatched: 12. Germline CDR1 reads MNHEY; CDR2 reads SVGAGI. The CDR3 runs to 15 residues. The CDR3 protein is CASLGQITIPGELFF. CDR3 bases: TGTGCCAGCTTGGGACAGATTACAATCCCCGGGGAGCTGTTTTTT.

The J gene is TRBJ2-2, the V gene TRBV30, with 12 nucleotides matching TRBD2. CDR3 length: 19 residues. Trimming at V came to 0 bases and at J to 5 bases, leaving 13 bases not matched to a gene. CDR1 and CDR2 (germline): GTSNPN, SVGIG (reference sequence). CDR3 in amino acids: CAWSVVWLAGGGRTGELFF. CDR3 DNA sequence: TGTGCCTGGAGTGTAGTTTGGCTAGCGGGAGGGGGTCGGACCGGGGAGCTGTTTTTT.

This sequence joins TRBV30 and TRBJ2-7, with TRBD2 as a possible D gene (6 bases). The CDR3 extends over 13 amino acids. CDR1 is GTSNPN, CDR2 SVGIG, per germline (reference sequence). V shed 5 bases and J shed 2 bases, with 13 bases lying between them. The CDR3 here is CAWDPGLTYEQYF. The CDR3 DNA follows: TGTGCCTGGGACCCGGGACTGACCTACGAGCAGTACTTC.

The chain recombines TRBV28 with TRBJ1-5, with D possibly being TRBD1 (6 bases). This CDR3 contains 14 residues. V was shortened by 6 bases and J by 1 base, with 10 bases between the two germline ends. Germline-derived CDR1 and CDR2 are MDHEN and SYDVKM. CDR3: CASRRTGSNQPQHF. CDR3 DNA: TGTGCCAGCAGACGAACAGGGAGCAATCAGCCCCAGCATTTT.

This rearrangement joins TRBV19 to TRBJ2-1; no clear D gene. The CDR3 runs 13 residues. CDR1 and CDR2 from the germline V gene are LNHDA and SQIVND (reference sequence). The ends were cut back, 6 bases at V and 0 bases at J, with 6 bases in the middle. Here the CDR3 reads CASRGSSYNEQFF. CDR3 coding DNA: TGTGCCAGTAGGGGCAGCTCCTACAATGAGCAGTTCTTC.

The CDR3 DNA sequence: TGCGCCAGCAGGACAGACAGGGGGTACGAAAAACTGTTTTTT. Residues: CASRTDRGYEKLFF. The genes are TRBV5-1 and TRBJ1-4; the match to TRBD1 covers 9 bases. The CDR3 is made up of 14 amino acids. J was trimmed by 8 bases and V by 5 bases; bases with no gene match: 7. Germline V CDR1 and CDR2: SGHRS, YFSETQ.

The rearrangement joins TRBV27 to TRBJ2-7, with 11 bases identical to TRBD2. CDR3 length: 16 residues. Germline trimming cut 6 bases from V and 6 bases from J; bases unmatched to any gene: 13. Looked up from germline, CDR1 is MNHEY and CDR2 is SMNVEV (reference sequence). This CDR3 reads CASSLHPLAGVIEQYF. As DNA, the CDR3 is TGTGCCAGCAGCCTTCATCCACTAGCGGGAGTAATCGAGCAGTACTTC.

The chain has TRBV10-3 and TRBJ2-7; 7 nucleotides align to TRBD1. The CDR3 is 14 residues long. Losses at the gene ends were 5 bases for V and 2 bases for J; bases not matched to a gene: 6. CDR1 is ENHRY, CDR2 SYGVKD, per germline. The CDR3 DNA reads as TGTGCCATCAGTTTGGGACAGTACCCCTACGAGCAGTACTTC. It encodes CAISLGQYPYEQYF.

CDR3 loop: CASSLARAGGSYGYTF. The DNA for the CDR3 is TGTGCCAGCAGCTTAGCGCGGGCAGGAGGGAGCTATGGCTACACCTTC. The chain carries TRBV7-2 and TRBJ1-2, with D uncertain. V lost 0 bases to trimming and J lost 4 bases, with 15 bases between them. There are 16 residues in the CDR3. Germline CDR1 and CDR2: SGHTA and FQGNSA.

This clone occurred once. The V and J genes are TRBV4-1 and TRBJ2-1; D is ambiguous. The CDR3 sequence is 16 residues long. With 4 bases removed from V and 6 bases from J, the gap between germline ends came to 19 bases. Germline-derived CDR1 and CDR2 are MGHRA and YSYEKL. Written as DNA, the CDR3 is TGCGCCAGCAGCCCCGCCGCGTCCCCCCCTCCCAATGAGCAGTTCTTC. This sequence encodes CASSPAASPPPNEQFF.

This chain joins TRBV19 and TRBJ2-3, with D uncertain. Germline CDR1 and CDR2: LNHDA and SQIVND (reference sequence). This CDR3 is 11 amino acids long. The V gene lost 8 bases and the J gene lost 7 bases, with 10 bases spanning the gap. The CDR3 protein is CASLHGNTQYF. The CDR3 DNA reads as TGTGCCAGTCTTCACGGTAATACGCAGTATTTT.

The V call is TRBV5-1, the J call TRBJ2-1; D possibly corresponds to TRBD2 (5 bases). The CDR3 extends over 14 amino acids. V lost 3 bases to trimming and J lost 8 bases, with 15 bases between them. Germline V gene lookup returns CDR1 SGHRS and CDR2 YFSETQ. CDR3 region: CASSSTTGSDEQFF. In DNA form, the CDR3 reads TGCGCCAGCAGCTCTACCACCGGTAGCGATGAGCAGTTCTTC.

V and J are TRBV29-1 and TRBJ2-7, with a possible D match to TRBD2 (5 bases). The CDR3 runs to 12 residues. Germline CDR1 reads SQVTM; CDR2 reads ANQGSEA. V gave up 5 bases and J gave up 0 bases, with 8 bases separating them. The chain's CDR3 is CSVRTASYEQYF. The CDR3 coding sequence is TGCAGCGTTCGGACTGCCTCCTACGAGCAGTACTTC.

The rearrangement links TRBV2 to TRBJ2-7, with TRBD2 matching over 7 bases. The CDR3 is 14 residues long. The trim removed 8 bases at V and 0 bases at J, leaving 7 bases unmatched. CDR1 and CDR2 from the germline V gene are SNHLY and FYNNEI. CDR3 DNA: TGTGCCAGCCAACTAGCGTTGAGCTCCTACGAGCAGTACTTC. It specifies CASQLALSSYEQYF.